This T cell receptor beta chain came from a study of cytomegalovirus exposure and HLA in healthy donors. The data were produced by immunoSEQ multiplex PCR, yet TCRdb's version contains in-frame clones alone and is incomplete. The sample has 200,000 to 250,000 clones; roughly 84% are singletons. The CDR3 spans 14 residues. The V and J ends lost 6 bases and 4 bases, in that order; junction bases with no gene match: 5. Per germline, CDR1 MNHNS and CDR2 SASEGT. Findings and limits, study-wide: High specificity and sensitivity for cytomegalovirus status were reported for the classifier. A list of approximately 150 TCR beta chains associated with cytomegalovirus was given.

The approximately 120-subject validation cohort, separate from the approximately 630-subject first cohort, included the donors. In regard to this clone: What it binds is unknown.

This chain uses TRBV6-1 with TRBJ1-5, with 8 bases identical to TRBD1. Sequenced material: PBMCs. The TCR was taken from a woman under 30 in good health and CMV-seropositive. CDR3 sequence: CASSTQGGNQPQHF. As DNA, the CDR3 is TGTGCCAGCAGCACACAGGGGGGGAATCAGCCCCAGCATTTT.